Below, 27 T cell receptor beta chains from the same sample are listed, as sequenced in a study of blood T cells in healthy people across ages. A second PCR, run for about 7 to 11 cycles, used a sample-barcoded 5' primer plus a J-beta primer mix. MiXCR was run by TCRdb on the 5' RACE reads, yielding one entry per CDR3 protein. The table lists about 1.1 million distinct CDR3 sequences, around two fifths of them singletons. Sequencing was done on a sample of blood. These receptors came from a man younger than 35 in good health.

This sequence joins TRBV3-1 and TRBJ2-1; the D gene is possibly TRBD2 (6 bases). Germline CDR1 and CDR2: LGHDT and YNNKEL (reference sequence). CDR3 length: 20 amino acids. Trimming took 0 bases from V and 0 from J, leaving 21 bases between them. CDR3 amino acids: CASSQDLGTLGGPSYNEQFF. CDR3 nucleotide sequence: TGTGCCAGCAGCCAAGATCTAGGCACCCTGGGGGGTCCCTCCTACAATGAGCAGTTCTTC.

This clonotype appeared a few times. In DNA form, the CDR3 reads TGTGCCATCAGTGATGTTGGGGACAGGGACGCTTTCTTT. Residues: CAISDVGDRDAFF. This chain uses TRBV10-3 with TRBJ1-1; TRBD1 matches at 9 bases. This CDR3 has 13 amino acids. Germline V gene sequence: CDR1 ENHRY, CDR2 SYGVKD. The trim removed 3 bases at V and 11 bases at J, leaving 7 bases unmatched.

The rearrangement joins TRBV7-2 to TRBJ2-5, with D perhaps TRBD1 (6 bases). Germline loops: CDR1 SGHTA, CDR2 FQGNSA. V lost 5 bases to trimming and J lost 4 bases, with 20 bases between them. The CDR3 is made up of 16 amino acids. Here the CDR3 reads CASSTAGLGTRETQYF. CDR3 DNA: TGTGCCAGCAGCACCGCCGGCCTCGGGACACGAGAGACCCAGTACTTC.

This sequence joins TRBV12-3 or TRBV12-4 and TRBJ2-3; a possible D gene is TRBD2 (6 bases). CDR3 length equals 16 residues. V was shortened by 3 bases and J by 2 bases, with 15 bases between the two germline ends. Here the CDR3 reads CASSFLLAPSTDTQYF. In nucleotides, the CDR3 is TGTGCCAGCAGTTTTCTGCTAGCGCCATCCACAGATACGCAGTATTTT.

V gene TRBV7-8 combines with J gene TRBJ2-2; D remains unclear. CDR1 and CDR2 (germline): SGHVS, FQNEAQ. The CDR3 totals 15 residues. Deletions cut 0 bases from V and 5 bases from J, with 10 bases between. In nucleotides, the CDR3 is TGTGCCAGCAGCTTAGCGCTCCGGTTGACCGGGGAGCTGTTTTTT. This sequence encodes CASSLALRLTGELFF.

This clonotype appeared a few times. The V gene is TRBV20-1, the J gene TRBJ2-1; D is possibly TRBD1 or TRBD2 (6 bases each). V was clipped by 0 bases and J by 4 bases, with 25 bases between them. The germline V gene has CDR1 DFQATT and CDR2 SNEGSKA (reference sequence). This CDR3 contains 19 residues. CDR3: CSARDVVGGGSYLYNEQFF. In DNA form, the CDR3 reads TGCAGTGCTAGAGATGTTGTAGGAGGGGGGTCCTACCTTTACAATGAGCAGTTCTTC.

V gene TRBV28 combines with J gene TRBJ1-5; 8 bases are a match to TRBD1. This CDR3 has 14 residues. Per germline, CDR1 MDHEN and CDR2 SYDVKM. V shed 8 bases, J shed 6 bases, and the junction held 9 bases outside the gene matches. CDR3 protein: CASDSGGAGQPQHF. As DNA, the CDR3 is TGTGCCAGCGACTCAGGGGGCGCGGGTCAGCCCCAGCATTTT.

As to this clonotype: The junction departs from germline at one end; a sequencing error may be responsible. V is TRBV28 and J is TRBJ1-5; D might be TRBD1 (6 bases). The CDR3 sequence is 13 residues long. Germline loops: CDR1 MDHEN, CDR2 SYDVKM. In DNA, the CDR3 is TGTGCCAGCAGCCCGGACAGCAGTCAGCCCCAGCATTTT. Its protein product is CASSPDSSQPQHF.

The V gene is TRBV10-3, the J gene TRBJ1-2; a weak D match, TRBD1 (6 bases). Trimming cost V 10 bases and J 3 bases, with 18 bases left between them. Germline V gene data show CDR1 as ENHRY and CDR2 as SYGVKD. The CDR3 consists of 14 residues. The CDR3 DNA sequence: TGTGCCACCAACCGGGACACTGACTACTATGGCTACACCTTC. Its translation is CATNRDTDYYGYTF.

CDR3 amino acids: CAISESLGTGEWRWNYGYTF. The CDR3 region has the DNA TGTGCCATCAGTGAGTCACTAGGGACAGGGGAATGGCGGTGGAACTATGGCTACACCTTC. V gene TRBV10-3 combines with J gene TRBJ1-2; 10 bases fit TRBD1. The germline CDR1 and CDR2 sequences are ENHRY and SYGVKD. This CDR3 region has 20 residues. V was pared by 0 bases and J by 2 bases, with 15 bases of the junction left unmatched.

This rearrangement joins TRBV5-8 to TRBJ1-5; 8 nucleotides match TRBD1. Germline V gene sequence: CDR1 SGHTS, CDR2 YDEGEE. This CDR3 has 16 residues. V was pared by 4 bases and J by 1 base, with 7 bases of the junction left unmatched. This CDR3 is CASSDYRGESNQPQHF. CDR3 bases: TGTGCCAGCAGCGATTACAGGGGGGAAAGCAATCAGCCCCAGCATTTT. The variable domain in full, completed from reference TRBV5-8 and TRBJ1-5, reads EAGVTQSPTHLIKTRGQQATLRCSPISGHTSVYWYQQALGLGLQFLLWYDEGEERNRGNFPPRFSGRQFPNYSSELNVNALELEDSALYLCASSDYRGESNQPQHFGDGTRLSIL.

The chain links TRBV21-1 to TRBJ1-5; TRBD1 was called by the table and not checked on the DNA. TRBV21-1 is labeled a pseudogene. This CDR3 contains 14 residues. The DNA for the CDR3 is TGTGCCAGCAGAGATGGAGAGGGGAATCAGCCCCAGCATTTT. Its protein product is CASRDGEGNQPQHF.

V usage is TRBV7-2 and J usage is TRBJ1-2; D may be TRBD1 (6 bases). The CDR3 consists of 13 residues. Germline CDR1 reads SGHTA; CDR2 reads FQGNSA. Deletions cut 1 base from V and 7 bases from J, with 10 bases between. DNA for the CDR3: TGTGCCAGCAGCTTAGGGGGACACGGTGGCTACACCTTC. Its translation: CASSLGGHGGYTF.

This clonotype was seen a handful of times. The V gene is TRBV15, the J gene TRBJ1-5; weak D call: TRBD1 (6 bases). CDR1 is LNHNV, CDR2 YYDKDF, per germline (reference sequence). The length of the CDR3 is 16 residues. Trimming took 0 bases from V and 7 from J, leaving 16 bases between them. The CDR3 sequence is CATSRDRGGSGQPQHF. The CDR3 nucleotides are TGTGCCACCAGCAGAGATCGAGGGGGGTCGGGCCAGCCCCAGCATTTT. Complete variable domain (other parts from reference TRBV15 and TRBJ1-5): DAMVIQNPRYQVTQFGKPVTLSCSQTLNHNVMYWYQQKSSQAPKLLFHYYDKDFNNEADTPDNFQSRRPNTSFCFLDIRSPGLGDTAMYLCATSRDRGGSGQPQHFGDGTRLSIL.

The chain joins TRBV7-2 to TRBJ2-3, with 7 bases aligning to TRBD1. Looked up from germline, CDR1 is SGHTA and CDR2 is FQGNSA. The CDR3 is 16 amino acids. The ends lost 5 bases at V and 2 bases at J; junction bases unmatched: 10. CDR3 DNA sequence: TGTGCCAGCAGCCGTATAAGCGGACAGGACACAGATACGCAGTATTTT. Its protein is CASSRISGQDTDTQYF.

The DNA for the CDR3 is TGTGCCAGTAGTATAGTTAAGACAGGGTCCCGGCCCCAGCATTTT. This gives the protein CASSIVKTGSRPQHF. This rearrangement joins TRBV19 to TRBJ1-5, with 7 bases identical to TRBD1. Trimming at V came to 1 base and at J to 9 bases, leaving 9 bases not matched to a gene. The CDR3 is 15 residues long. The germline V gene has CDR1 LNHDA and CDR2 SQIVND (reference sequence).

The DNA for the CDR3 is TGTGCCAGCAGCTTAGAAGGTCTGCCCCTTGAGACCCAGTACTTC. Its protein is CASSLEGLPLETQYF. The chain carries TRBV7-9 and TRBJ2-5; D is ambiguous. Germline V gene data show CDR1 as SEHNR and CDR2 as FQNEAQ (reference sequence). V lost 1 base and J 5 bases, leaving 14 bases between the germline ends. This CDR3 spans 15 amino acids.

The V and J genes are TRBV4-2 and TRBJ2-1, with 7 bases matching TRBD1. With V trimmed by 3 bases and J by 12 bases, 11 bases remained unmatched. CDR3 length: 14 amino acids. Germline CDR1 is LGHNA and CDR2 is YNFKEQ. The CDR3 here is CASSHLTTGVGQFF. DNA of the CDR3: TGTGCCAGCAGCCACCTCACTACAGGGGTGGGGCAGTTCTTC.

This clonotype appeared many times. This chain links TRBV27 with TRBJ2-5; 8 positions match TRBD1. V lost 5 bases and J lost 5; bases outside the gene matches: 4. Germline CDR1 reads MNHEY; CDR2 reads SMNVEV (reference sequence). CDR3 length: 13 residues. As DNA, the CDR3 is TGTGCCAGCAGTCCGGACAGGGAGGAGACCCAGTACTTC. Residues: CASSPDREETQYF.

The rearrangement uses TRBV18 and TRBJ2-3; unclear D gene. Germline-derived CDR1 and CDR2 are KGHSH and LQKENI. There are 15 residues in the CDR3. Trimming shortened V by 1 base and J by 3 bases, and 11 bases separated the two germline ends. The CDR3 bases are TGTGCCAGCTCACCACAGAAAAGCGCAACAGATACGCAGTATTTT. Amino acids: CASSPQKSATDTQYF. The entire variable domain, with the rest obtained from reference TRBV18 and TRBJ2-3, is as follows: NAGVMQNPRHLVRRRGQEARLRCSPMKGHSHVYWYRQLPEEGLKFMVYLQKENIIDESGMPKERFSAEFPKEGPSILRIQQVVRGDSAAYFCASSPQKSATDTQYFGPGTRLTVL.

CDR3 in DNA: TGTGCCAGCAGCCAAGATCGATGGCAGGCTCAAGAGACCCAGTACTTC. This sequence encodes CASSQDRWQAQETQYF. The chain couples TRBV4-2 to TRBJ2-5; no clear D gene. Germline loops: CDR1 LGHNA, CDR2 YNFKEQ. Between the trimmed V and J ends, which lost 0 bases and 2 bases, there was a span of 13 bases. This CDR3 has 16 amino acids.

V is TRBV12-3 or TRBV12-4 and J is TRBJ2-2; 14 positions match TRBD2. This CDR3 spans 16 amino acids. V lost 7 bases to trimming and J lost 4 bases; unmatched junction nucleotides: 5. CDR3 sequence (DNA): TGTGCCAGCACCCCCGGGACTAGCGGGAGCACCGGGGAGCTGTTTTTT. It encodes CASTPGTSGSTGELFF.

In this sample, this clonotype turned up a few times. The chain links TRBV12-3 or TRBV12-4 to TRBJ1-2; D gene unclear. V lost 1 base, J lost 6 bases, and 15 bases lay in between. The CDR3 totals 15 residues. This CDR3 is CASSLGQIRDDGYTF. For the CDR3, the DNA is TGTGCCAGCAGTTTAGGCCAGATCCGCGATGATGGCTACACCTTC.

The chain joins TRBV9 to TRBJ1-1; TRBD1 agrees at 8 bases. The CDR3 sequence is 15 residues long. Losses at the gene ends were 4 bases for V and 4 bases for J; bases not matched to a gene: 9. Germline-derived CDR1 and CDR2 are SGDLS and YYNGEE. The chain's CDR3 is CASSPRQGMSTEAFF. In DNA form, the CDR3 reads TGTGCCAGCAGCCCCCGACAGGGGATGAGCACTGAAGCTTTCTTT.

This clonotype was picked up a small number of times. The CDR3 spells CSAEGVVIPPTTDTQYF. The CDR3 nucleotides read TGCAGTGCGGAGGGGGTAGTTATTCCGCCCACCACAGATACGCAGTATTTT. The chain joins TRBV20-1 to TRBJ2-3; D may match TRBD1 or TRBD2 (6 bases each). Germline lookup yields CDR1 DFQATT and CDR2 SNEGSKA (reference sequence). This CDR3 is built from 17 residues. V dropped 6 bases and J dropped 2 bases, with 24 bases sitting between them.

CDR3 in DNA: TGTGCCAGCAGCTTAGCGGTGGAGGAAAAACTGTTTTTT. Its translation is CASSLAVEEKLFF. The rearrangement joins TRBV7-2 to TRBJ1-4; D call uncertain. The CDR3 covers 13 residues. Germline V lookup: CDR1 SGHTA, CDR2 FQGNSA. Trimming left V 0 bases short and J 8 bases short, with 7 bases between.

A few counts support this clonotype. CDR3 in amino acids: CASRGLGWNISTDTQYF. Here the CDR3 DNA reads TGTGCCAGCAGGGGCCTCGGATGGAATATTAGCACAGATACGCAGTATTTT. This rearrangement joins TRBV6-2 or TRBV6-3 to TRBJ2-3; D remains unclear. V dropped 6 bases and J dropped 0 bases, with 19 bases sitting between them. Germline values: CDR1 MNHEY, CDR2 SVGEGT. The CDR3 covers 17 residues.